This T cell receptor (beta chain) was sequenced during a study of memory CD4+ T cells and cytomegalovirus serostatus. Study-wide context: Donors were healthy Belgian adults, fewer than ten CMV seropositive and 20 to 30 seronegative. Study-level results: Of under 200 reported CMV TCRbeta sequences, some 70 were found in memory CD4+ repertoires.

This CDR3 region has 12 residues. Germline CDR1 reads SGHVS; CDR2 reads FQNEAQ. The assay was immunoSEQ multiplex PCR, and TCRdb's table has in-frame clones only and misses some. Of 50,000 or so clones listed, about 79% were seen once; the top ten hold roughly 0.6%. Worth noting for this clone: Its antigen remains unidentified.

The sort gate was single viable CD3+CD4+CD8-CD45RO+ cells for memory CD4+ T cells. The receptor's source is an adult in good health and CMV-seronegative. The genes are TRBV7-8 and TRBJ1-4; D remains unclear. Sequenced material: memory CD4+ T cells from blood. The CDR3 reads CATARELGKLFF. In DNA, the CDR3 is TGTGCTACCGCCCGGGAACTCGGAAAACTGTTTTTT.